A selection of T cell receptor beta chains follows, all from one sample in a study of cytomegalovirus exposure and HLA in healthy donors. TCRdb's copy holds only in-frame clones and misses some; the assay was immunoSEQ multiplex PCR. The sample gives 35,000 to 55,000 clones, around three quarters of which show up once; roughly 1.5% is in the top ten. Sample: PBMCs. These receptors came from a man younger than 40 in good health and CMV-seronegative. Each CDR3 is given with its conserved first and last residue. The order of the fields is D gene, J gene, clone size, V gene, CDR3 DNA, CDR3 protein. D genes are given only for firm matches. Not all rows give a size; the values are once, few, many and, for expanded clones, a class.

D: TRBD1; J: TRBJ1-2; size: NA; V: TRBV7-2; DNA: TGTGCCAGCAGCTTGGGACAGCTGAACTATGGCTACACCTTC; CDR3: CASSLGQLNYGYTF
D: TRBD1; J: TRBJ1-1; size: NA; V: TRBV7-9; DNA: TGTGCCAGCAGCTCCGGGACAGACACTGAAGCTTTCTTT; CDR3: CASSSGTDTEAFF
D: NA; J: TRBJ1-4; size: NA; V: TRBV19; DNA: TGTGCCAGTAGTGGAATCGGGTCTTATAATGAAAAACTGTTTTTT; CDR3: CASSGIGSYNEKLFF
D: NA; J: TRBJ2-7; size: NA; V: TRBV5-4; DNA: TGTGCCAGCAGCGCAGGTAGCGGCCCCTACGAGCAGTACTTC; CDR3: CASSAGSGPYEQYF
D: TRBD1; J: TRBJ1-2; size: NA; V: TRBV11-2; DNA: TGTGCCAGCAGCTTGGGACAGGGAGTACACTATGGCTACACCTTC; CDR3: CASSLGQGVHYGYTF
D: TRBD1; J: TRBJ2-1; size: NA; V: TRBV7-6; DNA: TGTGCCAGCAGCTCGAGGACAGGGCCCTACAATGAGCAGTTCTTC; CDR3: CASSSRTGPYNEQFF
D: NA; J: TRBJ2-7; size: few; V: TRBV6-6; DNA: TGTGCCAGCAGCGTCGGGACGGGAGCCTACGAGCAGTACTTC; CDR3: CASSVGTGAYEQYF
D: TRBD2; J: TRBJ2-3; size: NA; V: TRBV5-1; DNA: TGCGCCAGCAGCCAACAGCCGGGACTAGCAGTAGATACGCAGTATTTT; CDR3: CASSQQPGLAVDTQYF
D: NA; J: TRBJ2-7; size: NA; V: TRBV7-2; DNA: TGTGCCAGCAGCTTAGGCAGCTACGAGCAGTACTTC; CDR3: CASSLGSYEQYF
D: TRBD2; J: TRBJ2-5; size: NA; V: TRBV7-8; DNA: TGTGCCAGCAGCTCCCGACTAGCGGGGAGAGAGACCCAGTACTTC; CDR3: CASSSRLAGRETQYF
D: TRBD2; J: TRBJ2-3; size: NA; V: TRBV11-2; DNA: TGTGCCAGCAGCGTAGGACTAGCGGGGCCCACAGATACGCAGTATTTT; CDR3: CASSVGLAGPTDTQYF
D: TRBD2; J: TRBJ2-2; size: NA; V: TRBV10-2; DNA: TGCGCCAGAGGGACTAGCGCAAACACCGGGGAGCTGTTTTTT; CDR3: CARGTSANTGELFF
D: NA; J: TRBJ2-7; size: NA; V: TRBV18; DNA: TGTGCCAGCTCACCACCGTCGGCTGGAGTCTACGAGCAGTACTTC; CDR3: CASSPPSAGVYEQYF
D: NA; J: TRBJ2-6; size: NA; V: TRBV13; DNA: TGTGCCAGCAGCCTAAACAGGGACTCTGGGGCCAACGTCCTGACTTTC; CDR3: CASSLNRDSGANVLTF
D: NA; J: TRBJ2-5; size: NA; V: TRBV19; DNA: TGTGCCAGTAGTAGTAACAGGGAGACCGAGACCCAGTACTTC; CDR3: CASSSNRETETQYF
D: NA; J: TRBJ2-7; size: NA; V: TRBV7-2; DNA: TGTGCCAGCAGCCCCAAGACATTCAACAGGTACGAGCAGTACTTC; CDR3: CASSPKTFNRYEQYF
D: TRBD1; J: TRBJ1-5; size: NA; V: TRBV5-5; DNA: TGTGCCTTCCCGGCCGGAAGGAGGACAGGGGAACGACAGCCCCAGCATTTT; CDR3: CAFPAGRRTGERQPQHF
D: NA; J: TRBJ1-2; size: NA; V: TRBV28; DNA: TGTGCCAGCAGCCTACCCGACAGTTTAGCTGAGGATGGCTACACCTTC; CDR3: CASSLPDSLAEDGYTF
D: TRBD2; J: TRBJ2-1; size: NA; V: TRBV4-3; DNA: TGCGCCAGCAGCCAAGCACTAGCGGAAAGCTCCTACAATGAGCAGTTCTTC; CDR3: CASSQALAESSYNEQFF
D: NA; J: TRBJ2-3; size: NA; V: TRBV5-4; DNA: TGTGCCAGCAGCTCGGACAAGTTCACAGATACGCAGTATTTT; CDR3: CASSSDKFTDTQYF
D: NA; J: TRBJ1-1; size: NA; V: TRBV4-3; DNA: TGCGCCAGCAGCCAAGAGTTTGTTATGGCCTTGGCCACTGAAGCTTTCTTT; CDR3: CASSQEFVMALATEAFF
D: TRBD1; J: TRBJ2-2; size: NA; V: TRBV6-5; DNA: TGTGCCAGCAGTCGGACAGGGGGCTCCCCCGGGGAGCTGTTTTTT; CDR3: CASSRTGGSPGELFF
D: TRBD1; J: TRBJ2-7; size: NA; V: TRBV25-1; DNA: TGTGCCAGCAGTCCCGGACAGGGGAAGAGTACCGAGCAGTACTTC; CDR3: CASSPGQGKSTEQYF
D: NA; J: TRBJ2-7; size: NA; V: TRBV2; DNA: TGTGCCAGCAGTGTGATGAGCTACGAGCAGTACTTC; CDR3: CASSVMSYEQYF
D: TRBD2; J: TRBJ2-2; size: once; V: TRBV6-6; DNA: TGTGCCAGCAGTTCACAACTAGCGGGAGCGGTCCGGGAGCTGTTTTTT; CDR3: CASSSQLAGAVRELFF
D: NA; J: TRBJ2-7; size: NA; V: TRBV19; DNA: TGTGCCAGTAGTATAGAGGCGGGGATTGATGGCGAGCAGTACTTC; CDR3: CASSIEAGIDGEQYF
D: NA; J: TRBJ2-7; size: NA; V: TRBV20-1; DNA: TGCAGTGCCCTGGGGGCAGACGAGCAGTACTTC; CDR3: CSALGADEQYF
D: TRBD2; J: TRBJ2-3; size: NA; V: TRBV9; DNA: TGTGCCAGCAACACCGGGACTAGCGGGTCAGATACGCAGTATTTT; CDR3: CASNTGTSGSDTQYF
D: TRBD1; J: TRBJ1-6; size: NA; V: TRBV2; DNA: TGTGCCAGTAAACAGGGGGACACCTATAATTCACCCCTCCACTTT; CDR3: CASKQGDTYNSPLHF
D: TRBD1; J: TRBJ1-2; size: NA; V: TRBV5-1; DNA: TGCGCCAGCAGCAAGGGACAGTCCTATGGCTACACCTTC; CDR3: CASSKGQSYGYTF
D: NA; J: TRBJ1-1; size: NA; V: TRBV6-1; DNA: TGTGCCAGCACTACTGTGTGGGGCGCCCCAGCTTTCTTT; CDR3: CASTTVWGAPAFF
D: NA; J: TRBJ1-4; size: NA; V: TRBV5-8; DNA: TGTGCCAGCAGCAGACCCCGCGGCCAGGGGAATGAAAAACTGTTTTTT; CDR3: CASSRPRGQGNEKLFF
D: TRBD1; J: TRBJ2-6; size: medium-sized; V: TRBV4-3; DNA: TGCGCCAGCAGCCAAGGACAGGGAACTGGGGCCAACGTCCTGACTTTC; CDR3: CASSQGQGTGANVLTF
D: TRBD1; J: TRBJ2-7; size: NA; V: TRBV9; DNA: TGTGCCAGCAGCTCCGGACAGGGCTCGGTCGACGAGCAGTACTTC; CDR3: CASSSGQGSVDEQYF
D: TRBD2; J: TRBJ2-1; size: NA; V: TRBV5-3; DNA: TGTGCCAGAAGCCTTCCTAGCGGGAGGGAGTCCTACAATGAGCAGTTCTTC; CDR3: CARSLPSGRESYNEQFF
D: TRBD1; J: TRBJ2-5; size: NA; V: TRBV28; DNA: TGTGCCAGCAGTCCGGGGACAGGAGTCGTCGGGGAGACCCAGTACTTC; CDR3: CASSPGTGVVGETQYF
D: TRBD2; J: TRBJ2-1; size: NA; V: TRBV7-2; DNA: TGTGCCAGCAGCCCACGGGTCCTAGCGGGAGGGGGCGGTGAGCAGTTCTTC; CDR3: CASSPRVLAGGGGEQFF
D: TRBD2; J: TRBJ2-2; size: NA; V: TRBV29-1; DNA: TGCAGCGTTGGCCTAGCGGGGGGCACCGGGGAGCTGTTTTTT; CDR3: CSVGLAGGTGELFF
D: NA; J: TRBJ2-6; size: NA; V: TRBV5-4; DNA: TGTGCCAGCAGCTTGGCCTACTCTGGGGCCAACGTCCTGACTTTC; CDR3: CASSLAYSGANVLTF
D: NA; J: TRBJ1-1; size: once; V: TRBV6-1; DNA: TGTGCCAGCAGTGAGCGCCGGACATCGGGCACTGAAGCTTTCTTT; CDR3: CASSERRTSGTEAFF
D: NA; J: TRBJ1-4; size: NA; V: TRBV30; DNA: TGTGCCTGGAGTGTACTGGCCCACGGGATTTACCGCGAAAAACTGTTTTTT; CDR3: CAWSVLAHGIYREKLFF
D: TRBD1; J: TRBJ2-7; size: NA; V: TRBV5-4; DNA: TGTGCCAGCAGAGATGGGACAGCCACCTACGAGCAGTACTTC; CDR3: CASRDGTATYEQYF
D: TRBD1; J: TRBJ1-1; size: NA; V: TRBV18; DNA: TGTGCCAGCTCACCAGAGACAGGGGGAGCTTTCTTT; CDR3: CASSPETGGAFF
D: NA; J: TRBJ1-5; size: NA; V: TRBV7-2; DNA: TGTGCCAGCAGCACAGTCAATAGCAATCAGCCCCAGCATTTT; CDR3: CASSTVNSNQPQHF
D: NA; J: TRBJ2-2; size: NA; V: TRBV2; DNA: TGTGCCAGCAGTGCCGCACTAGGGGAGCTGTTTTTT; CDR3: CASSAALGELFF
D: TRBD2; J: TRBJ2-3; size: NA; V: TRBV7-2; DNA: TGTGCCAGCAGCTACCGGACTAGCGGGAGGGGACGTACAGATACGCAGTATTTT; CDR3: CASSYRTSGRGRTDTQYF
D: TRBD2; J: TRBJ2-1; size: NA; V: TRBV5-1; DNA: TGCGCCAGCAGCCTATCCTCCGGGACTAGGGTTAGCTCCTACAATGAGCAGTTCTTC; CDR3: CASSLSSGTRVSSYNEQFF
D: NA; J: TRBJ1-1; size: few; V: TRBV11-3; DNA: TGTGCCAGCAGTCGAGGGTGGGGGAACACTGAAGCTTTCTTT; CDR3: CASSRGWGNTEAFF
D: NA; J: TRBJ2-5; size: NA; V: TRBV29-1; DNA: TGCAGCGTCCAGGAAAAAGAGACCCAGTACTTC; CDR3: CSVQEKETQYF
D: TRBD1; J: TRBJ1-4; size: NA; V: TRBV15; DNA: TGTGCCACCAGCAGAGGACAGGGGGAAGAGACTGAAAAACTGTTTTTT; CDR3: CATSRGQGEETEKLFF
D: TRBD2; J: TRBJ2-3; size: NA; V: TRBV4-3; DNA: TGCGCCAGCAGCCAACTAGCGGGGGTGAATACGCAGTATTTT; CDR3: CASSQLAGVNTQYF
D: NA; J: TRBJ1-1; size: NA; V: TRBV6-6; DNA: TGTGCCAGCAGTCTACAGGGAAATGGGAACACTGAAGCTTTCTTT; CDR3: CASSLQGNGNTEAFF
D: TRBD1; J: TRBJ2-1; size: NA; V: TRBV28; DNA: TGTGCCAGCAGTTTATTCGGGACAGGGGACAATGAGCAGTTCTTC; CDR3: CASSLFGTGDNEQFF